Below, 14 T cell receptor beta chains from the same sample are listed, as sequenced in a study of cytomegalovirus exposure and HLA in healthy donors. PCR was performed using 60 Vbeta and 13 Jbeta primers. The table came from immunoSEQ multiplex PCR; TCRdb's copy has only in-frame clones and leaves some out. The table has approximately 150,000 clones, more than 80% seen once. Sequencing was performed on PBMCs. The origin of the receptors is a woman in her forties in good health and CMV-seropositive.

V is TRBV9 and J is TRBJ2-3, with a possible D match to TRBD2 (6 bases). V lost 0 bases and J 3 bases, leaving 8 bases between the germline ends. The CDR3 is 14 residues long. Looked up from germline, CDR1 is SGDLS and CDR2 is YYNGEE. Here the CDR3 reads CASSVDGGTDTQYF. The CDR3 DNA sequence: TGTGCCAGCAGCGTAGATGGGGGGACAGATACGCAGTATTTT.

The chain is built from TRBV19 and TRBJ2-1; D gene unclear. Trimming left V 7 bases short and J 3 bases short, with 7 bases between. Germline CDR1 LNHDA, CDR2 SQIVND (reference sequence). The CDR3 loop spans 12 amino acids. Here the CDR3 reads CASKAGYNEQFF. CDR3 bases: TGTGCCAGTAAGGCAGGCTACAATGAGCAGTTCTTC. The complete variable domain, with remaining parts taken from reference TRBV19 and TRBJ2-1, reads DGGITQSPKYLFRKEGQNVTLSCEQNLNHDAMYWYRQDPGQGLRLIYYSQIVNDFQKGDIAEGYSVSREKKESFPLTVTSAQKNPTAFYLCASKAGYNEQFFGPGTRLTVL.

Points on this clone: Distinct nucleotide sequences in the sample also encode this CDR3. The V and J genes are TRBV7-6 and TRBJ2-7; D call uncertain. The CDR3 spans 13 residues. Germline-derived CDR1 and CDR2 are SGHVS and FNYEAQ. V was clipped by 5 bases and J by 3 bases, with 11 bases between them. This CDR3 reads CASSLGQFYEQYF. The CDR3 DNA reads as TGTGCCAGCAGCCTAGGCCAGTTCTACGAGCAGTACTTC.

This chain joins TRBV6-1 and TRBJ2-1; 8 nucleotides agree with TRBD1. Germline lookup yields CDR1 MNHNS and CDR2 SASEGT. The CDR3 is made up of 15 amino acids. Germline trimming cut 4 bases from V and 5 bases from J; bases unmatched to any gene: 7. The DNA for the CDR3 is TGTGCCAGCAGTGGTGGACAGGGTTTAGACAATGAGCAGTTCTTC. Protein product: CASSGGQGLDNEQFF.

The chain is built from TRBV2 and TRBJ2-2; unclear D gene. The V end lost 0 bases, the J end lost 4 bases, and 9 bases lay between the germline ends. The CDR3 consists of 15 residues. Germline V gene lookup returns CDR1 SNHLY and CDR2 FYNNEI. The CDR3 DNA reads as TGTGCCAGCAGTGAAGCAACAACCCCCACCGGGGAGCTGTTTTTT. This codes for CASSEATTPTGELFF.

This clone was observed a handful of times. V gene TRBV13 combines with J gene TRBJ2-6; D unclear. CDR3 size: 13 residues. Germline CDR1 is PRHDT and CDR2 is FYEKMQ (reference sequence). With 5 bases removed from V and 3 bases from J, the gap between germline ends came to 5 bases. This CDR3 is CASSAYGANVLTF. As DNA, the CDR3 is TGTGCCAGCAGCGCGTATGGGGCCAACGTCCTGACTTTC.

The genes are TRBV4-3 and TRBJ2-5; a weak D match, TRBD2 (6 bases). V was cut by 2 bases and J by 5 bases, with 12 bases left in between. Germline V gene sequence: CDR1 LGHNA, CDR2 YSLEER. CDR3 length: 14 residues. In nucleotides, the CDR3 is TGCGCCAGCAGCCAATTCGGGGGTTTGGAGACCCAGTACTTC. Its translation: CASSQFGGLETQYF.

The CDR3 DNA sequence: TGTGCCAGCAGCCAAGAAGCGGGGGGCCGAGGGGAGACCCAGTACTTC. Protein sequence: CASSQEAGGRGETQYF. The J gene is TRBJ2-5, the V gene TRBV4-2; TRBD2 matches at 9 bases. J was trimmed by 5 bases and V by 0 bases; bases with no gene match: 7. Germline values: CDR1 LGHNA, CDR2 YNFKEQ. The CDR3 contains 16 residues.

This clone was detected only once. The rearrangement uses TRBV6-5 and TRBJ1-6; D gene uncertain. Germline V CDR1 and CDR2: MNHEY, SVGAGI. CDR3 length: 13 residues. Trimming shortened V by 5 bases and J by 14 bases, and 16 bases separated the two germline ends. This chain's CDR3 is CASSPEHTSTLHF. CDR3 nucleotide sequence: TGTGCCAGCAGTCCAGAACACACCAGTACCCTCCACTTT.

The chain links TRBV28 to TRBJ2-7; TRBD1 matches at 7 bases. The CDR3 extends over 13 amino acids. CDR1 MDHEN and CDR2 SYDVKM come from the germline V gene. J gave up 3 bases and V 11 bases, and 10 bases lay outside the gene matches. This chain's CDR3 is CAGSDRLHYEQYF. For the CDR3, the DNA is TGTGCCGGGTCGGACAGGTTACACTACGAGCAGTACTTC.

The CDR3 protein is CSATGDRSSYEQYF. In nucleotides, the CDR3 is TGCAGCGCTACAGGGGACCGAAGCTCCTACGAGCAGTACTTC. The chain uses TRBV29-1 and TRBJ2-7; TRBD1 matches 7 bases. The germline V gene encodes CDR1 SQVTM and CDR2 ANQGSEA. Unmatched junction bases numbered 9, after V lost 7 bases and J lost 0 bases. This CDR3 has 14 residues.

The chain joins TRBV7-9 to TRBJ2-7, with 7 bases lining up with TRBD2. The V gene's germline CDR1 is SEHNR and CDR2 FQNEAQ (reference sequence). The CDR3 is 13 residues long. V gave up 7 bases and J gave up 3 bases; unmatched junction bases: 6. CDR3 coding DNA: TGTGCCAGCAACCGCCAGCGGGGCTACGAGCAGTACTTC. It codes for CASNRQRGYEQYF. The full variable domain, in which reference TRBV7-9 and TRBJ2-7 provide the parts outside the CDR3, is DTGVSQNPRHKITKRGQNVTFRCDPISEHNRLYWYRQTLGQGPEFLTYFQNEAQLEKSRLLSDRFSAERPKGSFSTLEIQRTEQGDSAMYLCASNRQRGYEQYFGPGTRLTVT.

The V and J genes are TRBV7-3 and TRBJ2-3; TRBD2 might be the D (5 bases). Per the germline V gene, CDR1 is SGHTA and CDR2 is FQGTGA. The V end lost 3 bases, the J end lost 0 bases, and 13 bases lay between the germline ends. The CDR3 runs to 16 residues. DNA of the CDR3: TGTGCCAGCAGCTTGAGCGGTGTACCTAGCACAGATACGCAGTATTTT. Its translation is CASSLSGVPSTDTQYF.

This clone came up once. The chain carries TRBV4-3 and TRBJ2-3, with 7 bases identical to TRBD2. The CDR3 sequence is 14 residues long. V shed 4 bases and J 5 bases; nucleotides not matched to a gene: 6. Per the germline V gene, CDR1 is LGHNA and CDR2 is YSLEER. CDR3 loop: CASSPQRGEDTQYF. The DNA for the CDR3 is TGCGCCAGCAGCCCCCAGCGGGGAGAAGATACGCAGTATTTT.